The T cell receptor (beta chain) under discussion was sequenced for a study of control samples from healthy donors and cancer patients. Sequenced by immunoSEQ multiplex PCR; TCRdb stores in-frame clones only, minus some. The sample shows about 98,000 clones, under 95% of them seen only once. The CDR3 is made up of 14 amino acids. The V segment lost 7 bases and the J segment 2 bases; nucleotides outside the gene matches: 7. Germline V CDR1 and CDR2: LNHDA, SQIVND (reference sequence). The sequencing input was blood. The rearrangement links TRBV19 to TRBJ2-7; TRBD1 matches 8 bases. This sequence originates from a woman aged 18-30 years in good health. The CDR3 DNA follows: TGTGCCAGTACCTTGACAGGGGACACCTACGAGCAGTACTTC. Its translation is CASTLTGDTYEQYF.